This T cell receptor (beta chain) was recovered during a study of blood T cells in healthy people across ages. On the study more broadly: Template switching recovered approximately one barcoded beta molecule for every two T cells.

This clonotype occurred a few times. Losses at the gene ends were 6 bases for V and 4 bases for J; bases not matched to a gene: 10. The length of the CDR3 is 16 residues. Germline V gives CDR1 SGHAT, CDR2 FQNNGV. Through a sample-barcoded 5' primer and a J-beta primer mix, a second PCR was run for roughly 6 to 11 cycles. CDR3-containing paired-end reads numbering at least 2.5 million came from each sample. Each CDR3 protein gets one entry after TCRdb re-called the 5' RACE reads with MiXCR. The table includes hundreds of thousands of distinct CDR3 sequences, roughly 44% detected once. Per sample, a minimum of 7 million PBMCs were isolated.

The chain employs TRBV11-2 and TRBJ2-5, with 11 positions matching TRBD2. This receptor was obtained from a man between 60 and 75 years old in good health. The sample was blood. This CDR3 is CASSALAGGPGETQYF. The CDR3, as DNA: TGTGCCAGCAGTGCCTTAGCGGGGGGGCCGGGAGAGACCCAGTACTTC.